A single sample gave rise to the 22 T cell receptor beta chains below, sequenced in a study of regulatory T cells in long-lasting Graves disease. Time point described: persistent/refractory GD, antithyroid drugs over 5 years with positive TRAb. PBMCs provided the RNA from which the TCR library was made. Arm-PCR of CDR3 regions and iRepertoire HTBI primers were used to build TCR beta libraries. Each CDR3 protein gets one entry after TCRdb re-called the multiplex PCR reads with MiXCR. The table includes about 310,000 distinct CDR3 sequences, 22% detected once. The material sequenced was peripheral blood mononuclear cells (PBMCs), taken when the disease was refractory, from a patient treated with antithyroid drugs. These receptors all come from a female donor with Graves disease.

This clonotype was seen many times. The chain combines TRBV11-2 with TRBJ2-5; no firm D call. Trimming stripped 2 bases from V and 7 bases from J, with 14 bases between. Germline CDR1 and CDR2: SGHAT and FQNNGV. This CDR3 spans 14 amino acids. CDR3 bases: TGTGCCAGCAGCTTATCGTCCCCTCTGGGGACCCAGTACTTC. This translates into CASSLSSPLGTQYF.

This clonotype was seen at least ten times. This chain connects TRBV11-2 to TRBJ2-2; D gene ambiguous. The CDR3 runs to 13 residues. CDR1 and CDR2 (germline): SGHAT, FQNNGV. Trimming shortened V by 0 bases and J by 6 bases, and 5 bases separated the two germline ends. Here the CDR3 DNA reads TGTGCCAGCAGCTTAGATGAGGCCGGGGAGCTGTTTTTT. Translating gives CASSLDEAGELFF.

This clonotype was counted ten times or more. This chain connects TRBV7-2 to TRBJ1-4; D is ambiguous. CDR1 and CDR2 (germline): SGHTA, FQGNSA. This CDR3 comprises 13 residues. Trimming left V 3 bases short and J 5 bases short, with 7 bases between. CDR3 nucleotide sequence: TGTGCCAGCAGCTTCCCGGGGAATGAAAAACTGTTTTTT. Translating gives CASSFPGNEKLFF.

This clonotype was seen more than once but under ten times. This rearrangement joins TRBV7-2 to TRBJ1-5; a possible D gene is TRBD1 (5 bases). CDR1 SGHTA and CDR2 FQGNSA come from the germline V gene. The CDR3 loop spans 15 amino acids. With 5 bases removed from V and 2 bases from J, the gap between germline ends came to 13 bases. The CDR3 loop is CASSSRVWGNQPQHF. Written as DNA, the CDR3 is TGTGCCAGCAGCAGCAGGGTTTGGGGCAATCAGCCCCAGCATTTT.

This clonotype was counted ten times or more. The V call is TRBV5-1, the J call TRBJ2-5; D possibly corresponds to TRBD2 (6 bases). The CDR3 is 17 residues long. Trimming shortened V by 0 bases and J by 1 base, and 16 bases separated the two germline ends. Germline V gives CDR1 SGHRS, CDR2 YFSETQ. The CDR3 DNA reads as TGCGCCAGCAGCTTGGAGGTCGGGGGTGCCCTCCAAGAGACCCAGTACTTC. Encoded protein: CASSLEVGGALQETQYF.

J is TRBJ2-5 and V is TRBV5-1; 14 nucleotides line up with TRBD2. V trimming: 2 bases; J trimming: 5 bases; junction bases outside the gene matches: 5. The CDR3 extends over 16 amino acids. The germline gives CDR1 SGHRS, CDR2 YFSETQ. The CDR3 spells CASSLRLAGGSETQYF. The CDR3 bases are TGCGCCAGCAGCTTAAGACTAGCGGGAGGGTCTGAGACCCAGTACTTC.

This clonotype has just a few counts. The chain links TRBV30 to TRBJ1-1, with 8 bases matching TRBD1. Germline loops: CDR1 GTSNPN, CDR2 SVGIG (reference sequence). Trimming removed 0 bases from V and 5 bases from J; junction bases left unmatched: 8. The CDR3 length is 15 residues. DNA for the CDR3: TGTGCCTGGAGTGTTCCTCGGACAGGGAAGACTGAAGCTTTCTTT. This gives the protein CAWSVPRTGKTEAFF.

Here the CDR3 DNA reads TGTGCCAGCAGCCGGGACCCGAGCTACGAGCAGTACTTC. This sequence encodes CASSRDPSYEQYF. The gene calls are TRBV5-4 and TRBJ2-7; possibly TRBD1 or TRBD2 for D (5 bases each). Trimming stripped 4 bases from V and 3 bases from J, with 11 bases between. Germline CDR1 and CDR2: SGHNT and YYREEE (reference sequence). The CDR3 has 13 residues.

This clonotype was picked up a small number of times. The chain carries TRBV29-1 and TRBJ2-2; tentatively, D is TRBD1 (5 bases). The CDR3 has 15 residues. With 7 bases removed from V and 4 bases from J, the gap between germline ends came to 19 bases. CDR1 is SQVTM and CDR2 is ANQGSEA in the germline V gene. CDR3: CSAGHHDSFTGELFF. The CDR3 DNA is TGCAGCGCAGGCCATCACGACAGTTTCACCGGGGAGCTGTTTTTT.

At least ten counts were recorded for this clonotype. V gene TRBV4-3 combines with J gene TRBJ1-2, with TRBD1 as a possible D gene (5 bases). Trimming left V 1 base short and J 3 bases short, with 9 bases between. CDR1 and CDR2 from the germline V gene are LGHNA and YSLEER. The CDR3 spans 14 residues. The CDR3 nucleotides read TGCGCCAGCAGCCAAGGGAGGGGAGACTATGGCTACACCTTC. This translates into CASSQGRGDYGYTF.

This clonotype was recorded many times. V is TRBV20-1 and J is TRBJ1-1, with 9 nucleotides matching TRBD1. Germline-derived CDR1 and CDR2 are DFQATT and SNEGSKA (reference sequence). CDR3 size: 14 residues. J lost 6 bases, V lost 6 bases, and 11 bases had no gene match. The CDR3 loop reads CSANTGTGSPEAFF. CDR3 coding DNA: TGCAGTGCCAACACCGGGACAGGGTCCCCTGAAGCTTTCTTT.

This clonotype was observed many times. V and J are TRBV4-2 and TRBJ1-4; no clear D. Per the germline V gene, CDR1 is LGHNA and CDR2 is YNFKEQ. Between the trimmed V and J ends, which lost 4 bases and 2 bases, there was a span of 11 bases. There are 15 residues in the CDR3. The CDR3 loop reads CASSRDLGTNEKLFF. The CDR3 DNA follows: TGTGCCAGCAGCCGCGACTTGGGGACTAATGAAAAACTGTTTTTT.

The table lists this clonotype with many counts. The genes are TRBV2 and TRBJ1-5; D gene unclear. V was clipped by 4 bases and J by 1 base, with 8 bases between them. This CDR3 has 14 amino acids. CDR1 is SNHLY, CDR2 FYNNEI, per germline. The CDR3 loop is CASSVGRSNQPQHF. The CDR3 nucleotides are TGTGCCAGCAGTGTCGGCAGGAGCAATCAGCCCCAGCATTTT.

This clonotype was observed a few times. V gene TRBV6-2 or TRBV6-3 combines with J gene TRBJ2-7, with 8 nucleotides matching TRBD1. The CDR3 contains 16 residues. The V and J ends lost 2 bases and 3 bases, in that order; junction bases with no gene match: 9. CDR1 is MNHEY and CDR2 is SVGEGT in the germline V gene. CDR3 residues: CASSYSRDRFRYEQYF. The CDR3 DNA reads TGTGCCAGCAGTTACAGCCGGGACAGGTTTCGCTACGAGCAGTACTTC.

In this sample, this clonotype turned up many times. The chain has TRBV20-1 and TRBJ2-7; D is unclear. The CDR3 sequence is 11 residues long. The germline gives CDR1 DFQATT, CDR2 SNEGSKA (reference sequence). Trimming pared 0 bases from V and 6 bases from J, leaving 6 bases between. The CDR3 sequence: CSARDRSEQYF. The CDR3 bases are TGCAGTGCTAGAGATCGATCCGAGCAGTACTTC.

V gene TRBV6-5 combines with J gene TRBJ1-5; D not certain. CDR1 is MNHEY, CDR2 SVGAGI, per germline. This CDR3 has 15 amino acids. V was cut by 1 base and J by 0 bases, with 7 bases left in between. CDR3 amino acids: CASSYWGDSNQPQHF. The CDR3 nucleotides are TGTGCCAGCAGTTACTGGGGAGATAGCAATCAGCCCCAGCATTTT.

Regarding this clonotype: It may be a read error: a sequence one base away is much more abundant. This sequence joins TRBV7-9 and TRBJ1-1; perhaps TRBD1 as D (6 bases). This CDR3 is 15 amino acids long. V was trimmed by 5 bases and J by 3 bases, leaving 16 bases between them. Germline CDR1 reads SEHNR; CDR2 reads FQNEAQ (reference sequence). This chain's CDR3 is CASSHSRQGYTEAFF. The CDR3 bases are TGTGCCAGCAGCCACTCCCGGCAGGGGTACACTGAAGCTTTCTTT.

This rearrangement joins TRBV27 to TRBJ1-5, with D unresolved. Trimming pared 0 bases from V and 1 base from J, leaving 10 bases between. The CDR3 totals 16 residues. CDR1 is MNHEY and CDR2 is SMNVEV in the germline V gene (reference sequence). The CDR3, as DNA: TGTGCCAGCAGTTTATCTTTACCGGGAAGCAATCAGCCCCAGCATTTT. Protein product: CASSLSLPGSNQPQHF.

The J gene is TRBJ1-1, the V gene TRBV25-1, with D possibly matching TRBD1 (5 bases). Germline CDR1 reads MGHDK; CDR2 reads SYGVNS. The CDR3 loop spans 13 amino acids. V lost 8 bases to trimming and J lost 1 base, with 11 bases between them. The chain's CDR3 is CASGQGRNTEAFF. CDR3 nucleotide sequence: TGTGCCAGCGGGCAGGGCCGGAACACTGAAGCTTTCTTT.

This clonotype was observed at least ten times. The CDR3 sequence: CASSARTWETQYF. DNA of the CDR3: TGTGCCAGCAGTGCTAGAACATGGGAGACCCAGTACTTC. The rearrangement links TRBV2 to TRBJ2-5; D uncertain. The CDR3 consists of 13 residues. CDR1 and CDR2 (germline): SNHLY, FYNNEI. Deletions cut 4 bases from V and 5 bases from J, with 11 bases between.

Only a few counts were recorded for this clonotype. This chain links TRBV20-1 with TRBJ2-7, with D maybe TRBD2 (5 bases). This CDR3 is 13 amino acids long. Deletions cut 2 bases from V and 0 bases from J, with 8 bases between. Per germline, CDR1 DFQATT and CDR2 SNEGSKA (reference sequence). The CDR3 loop reads CSARTGLSYEQYF. The DNA for the CDR3 is TGCAGTGCTAGAACCGGACTCTCCTACGAGCAGTACTTC.

The gene calls are TRBV6-2 or TRBV6-3 and TRBJ1-2; D is unresolved. Trimming took 6 bases from V and 8 from J, leaving 19 bases between them. Germline lookup yields CDR1 MNHEY and CDR2 SVGEGT. The CDR3 is 14 amino acids. DNA of the CDR3: TGTGCCAGCAGCAAGGGTGGATCGGCTGACGGCTACACCTTC. Translated: CASSKGGSADGYTF.